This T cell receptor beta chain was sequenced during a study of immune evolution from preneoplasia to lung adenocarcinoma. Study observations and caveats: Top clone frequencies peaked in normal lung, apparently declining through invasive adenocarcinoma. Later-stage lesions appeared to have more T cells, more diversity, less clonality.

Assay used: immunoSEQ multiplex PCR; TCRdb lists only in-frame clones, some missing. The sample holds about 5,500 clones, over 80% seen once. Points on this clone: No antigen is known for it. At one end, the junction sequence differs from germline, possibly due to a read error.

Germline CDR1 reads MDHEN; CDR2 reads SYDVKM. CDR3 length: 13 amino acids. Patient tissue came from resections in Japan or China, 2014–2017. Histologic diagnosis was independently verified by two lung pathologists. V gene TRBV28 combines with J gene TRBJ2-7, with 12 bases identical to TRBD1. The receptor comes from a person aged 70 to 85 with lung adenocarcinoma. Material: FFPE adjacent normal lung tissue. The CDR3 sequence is CASSLPRDRGPNF. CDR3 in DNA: TGTGCCAGCAGTTTACCCCGGGACAGGGGGCCGAACTTC. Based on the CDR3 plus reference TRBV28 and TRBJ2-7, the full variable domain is DVKVTQSSRYLVKRTGEKVFLECVQDMDHENMFWYRQDPGLGLRLIYFSYDVKMKEKGDIPEGYSVSREKKERFSLILESASTNQTSMYLCASSLPRDRGPNFGPGTRLTVT.